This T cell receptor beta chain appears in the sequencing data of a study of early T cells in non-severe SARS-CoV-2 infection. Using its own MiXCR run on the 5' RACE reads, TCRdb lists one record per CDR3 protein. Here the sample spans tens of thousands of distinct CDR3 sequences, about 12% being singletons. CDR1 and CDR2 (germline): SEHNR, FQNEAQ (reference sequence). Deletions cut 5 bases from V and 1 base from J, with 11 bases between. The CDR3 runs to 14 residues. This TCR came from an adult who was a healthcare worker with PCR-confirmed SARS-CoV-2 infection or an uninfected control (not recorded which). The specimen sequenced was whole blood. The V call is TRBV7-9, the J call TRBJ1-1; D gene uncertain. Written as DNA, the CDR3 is TGTGCCAGCAGCCCTAGGAACCGGAACACTGAAGCTTTCTTT. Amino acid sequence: CASSPRNRNTEAFF.